The present TCR beta chain was sequenced within a study of T-cell memory formation after mild COVID-19 (dated by TCRdb to about 2021). Regarding the study in general: TCR sequence clusters from the two donors were found to be largely donor specific. The cohort comprised two young, previously healthy adult volunteers, one female and one male. In a couple of donors, T-cell clones that expanded and contracted after mild COVID-19 were tracked by sequencing TCRalpha and TCRbeta repertoires over time. Points the paper makes about the study in general: Some responding clones were found in pre-infection memory, which suggests that pre-existing cross-reactive memory T cells took part in the SARS-CoV-2 response. The study covered only a couple of mild cases, and larger cohorts including severe cases with pre-infection samples were considered necessary. Clones contracting from day 15 to 85 had balanced CD4/CD8 phenotypes, while a second wave expanding from day 15 to 37 was biased towards CD4+. Whether the second-wave clones peaking on day 37 were SARS-CoV-2 specific was not confirmed. Contracting CD4+ clones turned up mainly in the CM and EM memory subsets, whereas EMRA was where CD8+ clones were enriched.

Ficoll-Paque density gradient centrifugation was used to isolate PBMCs. The sequencer listed for this sample is Illumina NovaSeq 6000. cDNA libraries for TCRalpha and TCRbeta were prepared by 5'RACE using constant-segment primers, with sample barcodes and unique molecular identifiers added. Trizol reagent was used to extract RNA from every sample. Amplification of the libraries took two PCR steps, and the second step added a second sample barcode plus Illumina TruSeq adapters. Sequencing of the libraries was done on an Illumina NovaSeq, producing 2 x 150 bp paired-end reads. The paper's processing steps were these. With migec v1.2.7, reads were demultiplexed and then collapsed into UMI-guided consensus sequences. Using mixcr v2.1.11, UMI consensuses were aligned to TRA and TRB V and J templates and then assembled into clonotypes. Clonotypes were classified as expanded or contracted when called significant by both edgeR and NoisET, with noise models trained on biological replicates. For edgeR calls, the cutoffs were a false discovery rate-adjusted p below 0.01 and a log2 fold-change threshold of 1. PCA with hierarchical clustering of max-normalized trajectories of the 1000 most abundant clonotypes was used as exploratory dynamics analysis. Separately sequenced CD4+ and CD8+ repertoires were used to assign the CD4 or CD8 phenotype of responding clones. TCRdb trimmed the raw reads at Q25, called clones with MiXCR and kept productive beta chains. For every CDR3 protein sequence, its rows merge into one entry that carries the most common genes and DNA. TCRdb, not the authors, supplied the V and J calls. The sample table lists about 470,000 distinct CDR3 sequences, 18% of them with a count of one. The ten largest account for 12% of the sample.

Details on this clonotype: There is no known antigen for this receptor. The sample holds no much larger clone one base away, and base qualities are not on file.

According to the germline V gene, CDR1 reads SGHDN and CDR2 reads FVKESK. Ends trimmed: V by 3 bases, J by 0 bases; bases unmatched to a gene: 4. The CDR3 contains 15 residues, cysteine and phenylalanine counted. The sequence is cut down to CDR3 DNA, 45 bases in frame from base 1. The receptor's source is an adult woman who had mild COVID-19 (a few samples of this study predate the infection). The sample titles of this study are shuffled in the database, so cell type and time point are left out; the donor was told from shared clones. The source material was PBMCs or a T cell subset sorted from them (not recorded which). The V gene is TRBV14 and the J gene is TRBJ2-7; 8 bases in the junction line up with TRBD1. The CDR3 amino acid sequence is: CASSHRTGPSYEQYF. In nucleotide form, the sequence is TGTGCCAGCAGCCATAGGACAGGGCCCTCCTACGAGCAGTACTTC.